One sample yielded the 28 T cell receptor beta chains listed below, sequenced in a study of patients and donors after allogeneic stem cell transplantation. TCRdb processed the RT-PCR reads anew with MiXCR; each CDR3 protein has one entry. The sample has about 200,000 distinct CDR3 sequences; about 37% are singletons. The sequencing input was blood, either unsorted or a sorted T cell fraction (not recorded which). These receptors originate from a human donor who was either an allogeneic HSCT recipient or a stem cell or donor lymphocyte infusion donor (not recorded which). It is not recorded whose cells these are; they may come from a transplant donor.

This clonotype was recorded a few times. The chain combines TRBV29-1 with TRBJ1-1; D perhaps matches TRBD1 (5 bases). There are 14 residues in the CDR3. V was clipped by 5 bases and J by 0 bases, with 13 bases between them. Germline V CDR1 and CDR2: SQVTM, ANQGSEA. The CDR3 nucleotides read TGCAGCGTTAAAGTCGGGACGGTGAACACTGAAGCTTTCTTT. Translation gives CSVKVGTVNTEAFF.

V is TRBV20-1 and J is TRBJ2-2, with 7 bases fitting TRBD1. The CDR3 has 15 residues. CDR1 DFQATT and CDR2 SNEGSKA come from the germline V gene (reference sequence). J lost 2 bases, V lost 0 bases, and 3 bases had no gene match. CDR3 bases: TGCAGTGCTAGAGAACAGGGGTACAACACCGGGGAGCTGTTTTTT. Its translation: CSAREQGYNTGELFF.

V usage is TRBV9 and J usage is TRBJ2-3; a possible D gene is TRBD2 (6 bases). Between the trimmed V and J ends, which lost 7 bases and 0 bases, there was a span of 15 bases. The germline V gene has CDR1 SGDLS and CDR2 YYNGEE. The CDR3 length is 15 residues. This CDR3 reads CASSPGEPSTDTQYF. The CDR3 nucleotides read TGTGCCAGCTCCCCGGGGGAACCTAGCACAGATACGCAGTATTTT.

This clonotype was picked up a small number of times. The V call is TRBV5-1, the J call TRBJ1-2; D is undetermined. CDR3 length: 14 residues. CDR1 SGHRS and CDR2 YFSETQ come from the germline V gene. Trimming cost V 5 bases and J 3 bases, with 14 bases left between them. Here the CDR3 DNA reads TGCGCCAGCAGGGAAGGGTCAGGAGACTATGGCTACACCTTC. As protein: CASREGSGDYGYTF.

The table lists this clonotype with a few counts. The chain is built from TRBV7-2 and TRBJ1-1; no clear D. This CDR3 is built from 13 residues. CDR1 and CDR2 from the germline V gene are SGHTA and FQGNSA. V shed 1 base and J shed 1 base, with 4 bases lying between them. The CDR3 spells CASSLVTNTEAFF. The CDR3 coding sequence is TGTGCCAGCAGCTTAGTAACGAACACTGAAGCTTTCTTT.

The rearrangement joins TRBV12-3 or TRBV12-4 to TRBJ1-3; the D gene is possibly TRBD1 (6 bases). Trimming cost V 6 bases and J 0 bases, with 9 bases left between them. CDR3 length equals 14 residues. CDR3 sequence (DNA): TGTGCCAGCAGGCAGGGGAACTCTGGAAACACCATATATTTT. Residues: CASRQGNSGNTIYF.

CDR3 bases: TGCGCCAGCAGCTGGACAGGGGGCGAGGGCACTGAAGCTTTCTTT. Protein: CASSWTGGEGTEAFF. The rearrangement joins TRBV5-1 to TRBJ1-1; 11 bases match TRBD1. The CDR3 is made up of 15 amino acids. Trimming at V came to 3 bases and at J to 4 bases, leaving 5 bases not matched to a gene. The V gene's germline CDR1 is SGHRS and CDR2 YFSETQ.

There are a few counts of this clonotype. V gene TRBV12-3 or TRBV12-4 combines with J gene TRBJ1-6, with D unresolved. The V end lost 6 bases, the J end lost 8 bases, and 11 bases lay between the germline ends. The CDR3 is made up of 13 amino acids. CDR3 loop: CASRRRSDSPLHF. CDR3 coding DNA: TGTGCCAGCAGACGACGGTCGGATTCACCCCTCCACTTT.

This rearrangement joins TRBV5-1 to TRBJ2-5; no clear D. CDR3 length equals 14 residues. Deletions cut 4 bases from V and 0 bases from J, with 10 bases between. Germline lookup yields CDR1 SGHRS and CDR2 YFSETQ. The CDR3 DNA reads TGCGCCAGCAGCATCAGCAGGTACCAAGAGACCCAGTACTTC. The encoded protein is CASSISRYQETQYF. The complete variable domain, with remaining parts taken from reference TRBV5-1 and TRBJ2-5, reads KAGVTQTPRYLIKTRGQQVTLSCSPISGHRSVSWYQQTPGQGLQFLFEYFSETQRNKGNFPGRFSGRQFSNSRSEMNVSTLELGDSALYLCASSISRYQETQYFGPGTRLLVL.

This chain links TRBV4-3 with TRBJ2-1; TRBD2 aligns across 8 bases. The length of the CDR3 is 16 residues. Trimming at V came to 0 bases and at J to 4 bases, leaving 5 bases not matched to a gene. Germline V gene data show CDR1 as LGHNA and CDR2 as YSLEER. The CDR3 DNA reads as TGCGCCAGCAGCCAAGACAACGGGGGGGATTACAATGAGCAGTTCTTC. Translation: CASSQDNGGDYNEQFF.

This clonotype was seen a few times. The rearrangement joins TRBV5-1 to TRBJ1-1; D remains unclear. Trimming pared 3 bases from V and 1 base from J, leaving 7 bases between. Germline CDR1 and CDR2: SGHRS and YFSETQ. The CDR3 totals 13 residues. CDR3 coding DNA: TGCGCCAGCAGCTGGAAGGGGAACACTGAAGCTTTCTTT. It translates to CASSWKGNTEAFF.

This clonotype was found a few times. This chain connects TRBV12-3 or TRBV12-4 to TRBJ1-1; a weak D match, TRBD1 (5 bases). Trimming removed 6 bases at V and 11 bases at J, with 16 bases between. The CDR3 length is 12 residues. This CDR3 is CASSPPGWGAFF. CDR3 bases: TGTGCCAGCAGCCCTCCAGGCTGGGGGGCTTTCTTT.

The chain links TRBV2 to TRBJ2-5; 7 bases are a match to TRBD1. The germline V gene has CDR1 SNHLY and CDR2 FYNNEI. Losses at the gene ends were 11 bases for V and 5 bases for J; bases not matched to a gene: 14. The CDR3 length is 14 residues. The CDR3 loop reads CAGAQGTVAETQYF. In DNA, the CDR3 is TGTGCCGGCGCACAGGGGACCGTCGCGGAGACCCAGTACTTC.

The chain joins TRBV12-3 or TRBV12-4 to TRBJ1-2; 9 nucleotides match TRBD1. Trimming cost V 8 bases and J 1 base; bases outside gene matches: 8. The CDR3 extends over 15 amino acids. The CDR3 loop is CASGSRDRVNYGYTF. The CDR3 DNA reads TGTGCCAGCGGGTCACGGGACAGGGTTAACTATGGCTACACCTTC.

This clonotype was seen only a few times. The chain couples TRBV10-3 to TRBJ1-6; D gene ambiguous. V was trimmed by 8 bases and J by 5 bases, leaving 7 bases between them. The CDR3 spans 12 residues. Germline CDR1 is ENHRY and CDR2 is SYGVKD. CDR3 nucleotide sequence: TGTGCCATCGGAGGGAATAATTCACCCCTCCACTTT. Its translation: CAIGGNNSPLHF.

The J gene is TRBJ2-2, the V gene TRBV5-1; D unresolved. The CDR3 runs to 14 residues. Looked up from germline, CDR1 is SGHRS and CDR2 is YFSETQ. Between the trimmed V and J ends, which lost 0 bases and 7 bases, there was a span of 10 bases. The CDR3 loop is CASSLGRRNGELFF. The CDR3 DNA reads TGCGCCAGCAGCTTGGGGCGACGGAACGGGGAGCTGTTTTTT.

This clonotype was counted between two and nine times. This chain links TRBV10-3 with TRBJ2-3, with D perhaps TRBD1 (5 bases). V lost 2 bases and J lost 9, with 6 bases in between. This CDR3 spans 11 amino acids. Germline V gene sequence: CDR1 ENHRY, CDR2 SYGVKD. The CDR3, as DNA: TGTGCCATCAGTGAGGCAGGGACGCAGTATTTT. Translated: CAISEAGTQYF.

V gene TRBV5-1 combines with J gene TRBJ2-2; D is unresolved. This CDR3 comprises 16 residues. Trimming stripped 0 bases from V and 6 bases from J, with 15 bases between. Germline V gives CDR1 SGHRS, CDR2 YFSETQ. The CDR3 spells CASSLGLPIGAGELFF. The CDR3 coding sequence is TGCGCCAGCAGCTTGGGCCTGCCTATCGGAGCCGGGGAGCTGTTTTTT.

The chain carries TRBV3-1 and TRBJ2-1; 12 positions agree with TRBD2. This CDR3 is 16 amino acids long. CDR1 and CDR2 from the germline V gene are LGHDT and YNNKEL (reference sequence). J lost 5 bases, V lost 3 bases, and 5 bases had no gene match. This CDR3 reads CASSHPSGGANNEQFF. CDR3 DNA: TGTGCCAGCAGCCATCCTAGCGGGGGGGCAAACAATGAGCAGTTCTTC.

This clonotype was observed a few times. The chain employs TRBV20-1 and TRBJ1-5; TRBD1 might be the D (5 bases). The V gene lost 3 bases and the J gene lost 7 bases, with 25 bases spanning the gap. The CDR3 totals 17 residues. Germline V lookup: CDR1 DFQATT, CDR2 SNEGSKA (reference sequence). CDR3 region: CSASVYRPHSSGQPQHF. The CDR3 bases are TGCAGTGCTAGTGTGTACAGGCCCCATTCATCAGGGCAGCCCCAGCATTTT.

This chain links TRBV15 with TRBJ2-3; D might be TRBD1 (6 bases). Germline assignment: CDR1 LNHNV and CDR2 YYDKDF (reference sequence). Trimming removed 1 base at V and 8 bases at J, with 13 bases between. This CDR3 region has 14 residues. The CDR3 protein is CATSRGSGDGTQYF. The CDR3 DNA follows: TGTGCCACCAGCAGAGGGTCAGGGGATGGTACGCAGTATTTT.

This clonotype was seen only a few times. The chain carries TRBV29-1 and TRBJ1-2; D might be TRBD1 (5 bases). CDR3 size: 12 residues. Germline V lookup: CDR1 SQVTM, CDR2 ANQGSEA. Trimming pared 4 bases from V and 8 bases from J, leaving 14 bases between. CDR3 sequence reads: CSVVGQGDGYTF. CDR3 bases: TGCAGCGTTGTAGGGCAGGGAGACGGCTACACCTTC.

V is TRBV5-1 and J is TRBJ2-5; the match to TRBD2 covers 12 bases. There are 16 residues in the CDR3. After removal of 4 bases from V and 5 bases from J, the junction contained 9 bases not matched to a gene. CDR1 is SGHRS, CDR2 YFSETQ, per germline. The CDR3 is CASSPETSGGVETQYF. CDR3 nucleotide sequence: TGCGCCAGCAGCCCAGAGACTAGCGGGGGAGTGGAGACCCAGTACTTC.

The chain joins TRBV3-1 to TRBJ1-2; D uncertain. The V end was cut by 0 bases, the J end by 10 bases, with 18 bases between. The CDR3 extends over 15 amino acids. The germline gives CDR1 LGHDT, CDR2 YNNKEL (reference sequence). The CDR3 region is CASSQDTAGLDDYTF. In DNA, the CDR3 is TGTGCCAGCAGCCAAGATACAGCTGGCCTCGATGACTACACCTTC.

This clonotype was seen only a few times. V usage is TRBV29-1 and J usage is TRBJ1-2; the D is unclear. V lost 0 bases, J lost 2 bases, and 7 bases lay in between. The CDR3 length is 13 residues. The germline gives CDR1 SQVTM, CDR2 ANQGSEA. CDR3 loop: CSVEDSENYGYTF. The CDR3 nucleotides are TGCAGCGTTGAAGATAGCGAGAACTATGGCTACACCTTC. The entire variable domain, with the rest obtained from reference TRBV29-1 and TRBJ1-2, is as follows: SAVISQKPSRDICQRGTSLTIQCQVDSQVTMMFWYRQQPGQSLTLIATANQGSEATYESGFVIDKFPISRPNLTFSTLTVSNMSPEDSSIYLCSVEDSENYGYTFGSGTRLTVV.

This clonotype was seen a single time. The chain joins TRBV12-3 or TRBV12-4 to TRBJ1-5; no clear D. CDR3 length: 17 amino acids. Trimming removed 5 bases from V and 2 bases from J, with 19 bases in between. CDR3 DNA sequence: TGTGCCAGCAGTCCCGACCCCCCAGATATGGGCAATCAGCCCCAGCATTTT. Residues: CASSPDPPDMGNQPQHF.

This clonotype was observed a handful of times. V gene TRBV12-3 or TRBV12-4 combines with J gene TRBJ2-7; 7 bases map to TRBD2. The CDR3 has 13 residues. Trimming took 7 bases from V and 4 from J; bases not matched to a gene: 7. This CDR3 reads CASKGRDRYEQYF. CDR3 nucleotide sequence: TGTGCCAGCAAGGGGAGGGACCGGTACGAGCAGTACTTC.

The chain has TRBV11-2 and TRBJ1-6; 8 bases fit TRBD1. V lost 5 bases and J lost 7; bases outside the gene matches: 7. CDR3 length equals 15 residues. Per the germline V gene, CDR1 is SGHAT and CDR2 is FQNNGV. The chain's CDR3 is CASSRLQGANSPLHF. The CDR3 DNA is TGTGCCAGCAGCCGACTTCAGGGGGCGAATTCACCCCTCCACTTT.